The present entry profiles one T cell receptor beta chain with its context. The target antigen is unknown. Built from TCR beta cDNA, the libraries had unique molecular identifiers in them. Each sample of about 0.95 to 11 million input T cells yielded around 500,000 cDNA molecules, so each molecule approximated one T cell. TCRdb recomputed calls from the PCR reads with MiXCR, one row per CDR3 protein. Among some 450,000 distinct CDR3 sequences listed, nearly 45% were seen once. This record comes from a study of post-analysis software for immune sequencing data. Study overall: Relapsing-remitting, secondary progressive and progressive-relapsing multiple sclerosis courses were included. The study's findings and limits: Compared with controls, patients showed significantly lower normalized Chao1 diversity. F measure clustering grouped samples strongly by preparation batch. Compared with controls, patients had more of about 5 TRBV segments, including TRBV5-6, TRBV5-1 and TRBV20-1.

The CDR3 is made up of 15 amino acids. Trimming took 1 base from V and 8 from J, leaving 14 bases between them. Germline CDR1 and CDR2: MGHRA and YSYEKL. This sequence joins TRBV4-1 and TRBJ1-4, with D maybe TRBD1 (5 bases). This clonotype originated in a girl between 5 and 17 years old with multiple sclerosis. Sequencing was carried out using blood. The CDR3 here is CASSQGSRAHEKLFF. In nucleotides, the CDR3 is TGCGCCAGCAGCCAAGGATCCAGGGCCCACGAAAAACTGTTTTTT.